The clone carrying this T cell receptor (beta chain) was recorded a few times. Antigen unknown. During its preparation, the TCRbeta library received unique molecular identifiers. Via MiXCR, TCRdb re-called the PCR reads, giving one row per CDR3 protein. The sample shows a few hundred thousand distinct CDR3 sequences, approximately 41% of them seen only once. This entry is derived from a study of T-cell reconstitution after alpha-beta-depleted transplantation in children. Study-level findings and limits: Reports say that about two months after transplant, the alpha-beta T cells came out of several hundred graft clones that had expanded.

The source is a girl aged 2-10 years with aplastic anemia, due to receive a stem cell transplant. Material: PBMCs, obtained before TCRalphabeta/CD19-depleted stem cell transplant.

CDR3: CASISFGGVAYNEQFF. The CDR3 bases are TGTGCCAGCATTTCCTTCGGGGGAGTCGCCTACAATGAGCAGTTCTTC. The chain carries TRBV6-2 or TRBV6-3 and TRBJ2-1, with a weak D call TRBD2 (6 bases). V lost 7 bases and J 2 bases, leaving 18 bases between the germline ends. Germline loops: CDR1 MNHEY, CDR2 SVGEGT. This CDR3 comprises 16 residues.